This TCR beta chain was sequenced for a study of T-cell reconstitution after alpha-beta-depleted transplantation in children (dated by TCRdb to 2016 to 2018). Regarding the research as a whole: The study quantitatively tracked T-cell immune reconstitution after TCRalphabeta/CD19-depleted allogeneic hematopoietic cell transplantation in children using TCR repertoire profiling.

This clonotype was seen ten or more times. The specificity of this receptor is unknown. Base qualities are not recorded, but no much larger clone differs from it by a single base. The library relied on PCR. Sequencer: Illumina HiSeq 2500. Molecular barcoding was employed in the preparation of TCR libraries, with unique molecular identifiers being used to normalize TCRbeta repertoire quantification. TCRdb handled the public reads itself, with Q25 trimming in fastp and clone calling in MiXCR, and kept productive beta chains. Entries that share a CDR3 protein sequence are merged under the most common genes and DNA. The sample records about 300,000 distinct CDR3 sequences, 7.5% to 9% of which are singletons. The ten largest clones take up about 9.1% of the sample. Cut back by 3 bases and 9 bases, the V and J ends lie 18 bases apart. Including cysteine and phenylalanine, the CDR3 has 15 amino acids. Only the CDR3 DNA is retained, 45 bases long and in frame from the first base.

The meaning of the sample's treatment or condition label: allogeneic hematopoietic cell transplantation with graft depleted of TCRalphabeta T cells and CD19 B cells. Transplant recipients were children who received TCRalphabeta/CD19-depleted allogeneic hematopoietic cell grafts. Overall study outcomes, separate from this receptor: Over the following months the frequencies of hyperexpanded clones went down, and after one year T-cell counts and TCRbeta diversity were mostly credited to newly produced T cells. In some patients, high TCRbeta diversity at day 60 was attributed to recipient T cells and intrathymic progenitors that had survived conditioning. About two months after transplant, the apparently early recovery of alphabetaT-cell counts reportedly depended on just several hundred clones that had expanded rapidly and came from non-depleted graft cells.

The TCR comes from a female patient aged 2-10 years who had a stem cell transplant for Fanconi anemia, so the T cells may come from the graft donor. The material sequenced was peripheral blood, taken 360 days after TCRalphabeta/CD19-depleted stem cell transplant. The rearranged segments are TRBV12-3 or TRBV12-4 and TRBJ2-1; possibly the D gene is TRBD1, per 6 matching bases. The sequenced DNA: TGTGCCAGCAGTTTGTTATTCAGGGGAAAATCTGAGCAGTTCTTC. This translates into CASSLLFRGKSEQFF.